Sequencing of this TCR beta chain was carried out in a study of response to subunit inactivated influenza vaccine. TCRdb re-called the RT-PCR reads with MiXCR, one entry per CDR3 protein. The top ten hold 11% of the sample, which has about 650,000 distinct CDR3 sequences, 15% to 19% seen once. This clonotype came up a few times. The CDR3 consists of 17 residues. V shed 5 bases, J shed 7 bases, and the junction held 10 bases outside the gene matches. J is TRBJ2-5 and V is TRBV12-3 or TRBV12-4, with 16 nucleotides matching TRBD2. Sequenced material: PBMCs from blood, taken 11 to 12 days after vaccination. The sequence came from a man aged 45-60 years who received an inactivated influenza vaccine. This CDR3 reads CASSEPGLAGGALTQYF. The DNA of the CDR3 is TGTGCCAGCAGTGAACCGGGACTAGCGGGGGGGGCCCTGACCCAGTACTTC.